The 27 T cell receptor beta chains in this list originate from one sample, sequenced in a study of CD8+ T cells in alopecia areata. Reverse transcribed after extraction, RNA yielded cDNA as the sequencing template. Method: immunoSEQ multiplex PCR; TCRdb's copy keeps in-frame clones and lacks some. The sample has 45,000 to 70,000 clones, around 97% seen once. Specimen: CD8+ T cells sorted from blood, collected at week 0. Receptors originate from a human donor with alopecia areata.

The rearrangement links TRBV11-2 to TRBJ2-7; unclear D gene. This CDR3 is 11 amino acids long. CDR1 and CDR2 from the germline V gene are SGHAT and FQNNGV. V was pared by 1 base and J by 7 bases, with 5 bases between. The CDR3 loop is CASSLVVEQYF. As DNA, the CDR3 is TGTGCCAGCAGCTTAGTTGTTGAGCAGTACTTC.

Written as DNA, the CDR3 is TGTGCCAGCAGCGTAGGGGGGGACTTGCGGGAGCAGTACTTC. Protein: CASSVGGDLREQYF. This chain joins TRBV9 and TRBJ2-7; maybe TRBD2 (6 bases). This CDR3 region has 14 residues. Germline V gene data show CDR1 as SGDLS and CDR2 as YYNGEE. V lost 0 bases to trimming and J lost 7 bases, with 14 bases between them.

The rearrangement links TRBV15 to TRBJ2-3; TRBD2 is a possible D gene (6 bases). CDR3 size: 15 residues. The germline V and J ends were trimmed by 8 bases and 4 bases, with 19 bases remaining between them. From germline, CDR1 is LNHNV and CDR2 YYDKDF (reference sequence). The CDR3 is CATYPGGGAADTQYF. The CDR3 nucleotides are TGTGCCACCTACCCCGGGGGAGGTGCGGCAGATACGCAGTATTTT.

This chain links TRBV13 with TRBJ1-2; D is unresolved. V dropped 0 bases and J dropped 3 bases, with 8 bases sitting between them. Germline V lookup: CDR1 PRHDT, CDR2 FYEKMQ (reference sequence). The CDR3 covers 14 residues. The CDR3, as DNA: TGTGCCAGCAGCTTAGGGCAGACTTACTATGGCTACACCTTC. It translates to CASSLGQTYYGYTF.

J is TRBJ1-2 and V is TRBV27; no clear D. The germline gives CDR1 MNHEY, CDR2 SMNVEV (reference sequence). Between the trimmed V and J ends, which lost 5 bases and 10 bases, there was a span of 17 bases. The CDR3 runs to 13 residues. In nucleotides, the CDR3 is TGTGCCAGCAGTGGCCTTTCGGCGGAGGACTACACCTTC. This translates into CASSGLSAEDYTF.

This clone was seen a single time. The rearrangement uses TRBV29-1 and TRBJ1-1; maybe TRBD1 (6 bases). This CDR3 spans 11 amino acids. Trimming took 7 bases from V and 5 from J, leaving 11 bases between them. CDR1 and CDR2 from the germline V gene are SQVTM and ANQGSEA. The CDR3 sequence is CSGGQVTEAFF. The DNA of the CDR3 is TGCAGCGGGGGGCAGGTGACTGAAGCTTTCTTT.

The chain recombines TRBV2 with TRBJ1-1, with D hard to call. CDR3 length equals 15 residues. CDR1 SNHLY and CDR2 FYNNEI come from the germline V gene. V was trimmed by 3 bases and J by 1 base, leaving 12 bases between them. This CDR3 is CASSDPLEQNTEAFF. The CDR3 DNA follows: TGTGCCAGCAGTGACCCGTTGGAGCAGAACACTGAAGCTTTCTTT.

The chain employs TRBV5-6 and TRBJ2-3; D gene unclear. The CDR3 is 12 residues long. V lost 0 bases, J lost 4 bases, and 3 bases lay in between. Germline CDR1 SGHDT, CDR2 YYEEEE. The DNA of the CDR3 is TGTGCCAGCAGCTTGGTCCCAGATACGCAGTATTTT. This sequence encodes CASSLVPDTQYF.

The DNA for the CDR3 is TGTGCCAGCAGTCCGATCCCCGGACTAGCGGGGTCCTACGAGCAGTACTTC. Amino acid sequence: CASSPIPGLAGSYEQYF. The rearrangement links TRBV27 to TRBJ2-7; the match to TRBD2 covers 12 bases. Germline CDR1 and CDR2: MNHEY and SMNVEV (reference sequence). Unmatched junction bases numbered 9, after V lost 5 bases and J lost 1 base. The CDR3 length is 17 residues.

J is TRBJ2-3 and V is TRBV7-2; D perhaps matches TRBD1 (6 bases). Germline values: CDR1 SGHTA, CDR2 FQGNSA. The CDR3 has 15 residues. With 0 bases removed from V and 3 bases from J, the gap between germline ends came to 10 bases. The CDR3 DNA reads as TGTGCCAGCAGCTTAGCAACAGGGCGTACAGATACGCAGTATTTT. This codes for CASSLATGRTDTQYF.

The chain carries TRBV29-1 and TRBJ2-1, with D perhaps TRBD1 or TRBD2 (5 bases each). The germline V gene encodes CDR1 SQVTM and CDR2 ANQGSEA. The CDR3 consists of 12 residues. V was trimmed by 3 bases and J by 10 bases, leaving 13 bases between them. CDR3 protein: CSVDVGGTEQFF. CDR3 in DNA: TGCAGCGTTGACGTTGGGGGTACGGAGCAGTTCTTC.

This CDR3 is CSVGGPYEQYF. The CDR3 DNA follows: TGCAGCGTAGGGGGCCCCTACGAGCAGTACTTC. The J gene is TRBJ2-7, the V gene TRBV29-1; 7 positions match TRBD1. This CDR3 spans 11 amino acids. V trimming: 6 bases; J trimming: 2 bases; junction bases outside the gene matches: 1. Germline V lookup: CDR1 SQVTM, CDR2 ANQGSEA.

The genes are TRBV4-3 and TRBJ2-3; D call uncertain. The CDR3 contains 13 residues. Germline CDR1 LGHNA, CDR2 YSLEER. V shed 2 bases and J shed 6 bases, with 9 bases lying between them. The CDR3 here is CASSQPFQDTQYF. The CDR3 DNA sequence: TGCGCCAGCAGCCAACCCTTTCAGGATACGCAGTATTTT.

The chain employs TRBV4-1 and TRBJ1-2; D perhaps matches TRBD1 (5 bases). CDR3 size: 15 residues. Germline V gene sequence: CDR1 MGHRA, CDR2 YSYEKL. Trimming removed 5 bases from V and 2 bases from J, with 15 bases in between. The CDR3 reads CASSGTGILNYGYTF. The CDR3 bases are TGCGCCAGCAGCGGGACCGGGATACTCAACTATGGCTACACCTTC.

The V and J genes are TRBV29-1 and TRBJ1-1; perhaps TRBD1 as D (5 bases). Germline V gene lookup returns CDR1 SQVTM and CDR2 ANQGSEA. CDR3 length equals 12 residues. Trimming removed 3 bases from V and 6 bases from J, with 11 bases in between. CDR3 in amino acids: CSVEGSGPEAFF. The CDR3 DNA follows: TGCAGCGTTGAGGGGTCGGGGCCTGAAGCTTTCTTT.

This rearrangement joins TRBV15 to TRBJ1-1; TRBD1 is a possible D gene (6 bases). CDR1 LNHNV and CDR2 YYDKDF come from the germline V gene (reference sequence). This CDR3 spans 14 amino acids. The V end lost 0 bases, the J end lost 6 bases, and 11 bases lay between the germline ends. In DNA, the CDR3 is TGTGCCACCAGCAGAGATAGGGGGGGTGCTGAAGCTTTCTTT. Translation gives CATSRDRGGAEAFF.

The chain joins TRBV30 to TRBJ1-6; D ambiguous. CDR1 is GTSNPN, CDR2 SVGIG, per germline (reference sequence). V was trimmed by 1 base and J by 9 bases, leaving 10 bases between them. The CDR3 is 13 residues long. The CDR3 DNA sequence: TGTGCCTGGAGTGAGGTCAGTGGTTCACCCCTCCACTTT. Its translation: CAWSEVSGSPLHF.

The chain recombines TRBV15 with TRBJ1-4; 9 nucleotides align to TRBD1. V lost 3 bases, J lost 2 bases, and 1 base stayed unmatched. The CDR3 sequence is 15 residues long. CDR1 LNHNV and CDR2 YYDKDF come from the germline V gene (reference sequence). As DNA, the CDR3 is TGTGCCACCAGCAGCGACAGGGGGACTAATGAAAAACTGTTTTTT. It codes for CATSSDRGTNEKLFF.

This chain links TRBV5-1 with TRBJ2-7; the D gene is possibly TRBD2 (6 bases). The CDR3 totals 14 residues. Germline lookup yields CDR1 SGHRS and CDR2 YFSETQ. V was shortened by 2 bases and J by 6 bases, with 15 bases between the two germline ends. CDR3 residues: CASSLGGEAGEQYF. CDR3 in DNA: TGCGCCAGCAGCTTAGGAGGGGAGGCGGGCGAGCAGTACTTC.

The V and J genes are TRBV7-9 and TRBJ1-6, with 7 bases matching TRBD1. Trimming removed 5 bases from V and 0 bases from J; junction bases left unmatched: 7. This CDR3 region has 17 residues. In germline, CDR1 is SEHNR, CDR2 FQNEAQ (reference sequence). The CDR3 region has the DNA TGTGCCAGCAGCGCACGACAGGGAACCTCCTATAATTCACCCCTCCACTTT. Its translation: CASSARQGTSYNSPLHF.

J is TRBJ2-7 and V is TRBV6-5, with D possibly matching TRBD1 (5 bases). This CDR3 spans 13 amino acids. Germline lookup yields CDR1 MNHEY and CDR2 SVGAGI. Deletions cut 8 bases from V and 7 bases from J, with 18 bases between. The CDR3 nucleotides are TGTGCCAGCCGCTCAGGGTCGCCTCTGGAGCAGTACTTC. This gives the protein CASRSGSPLEQYF.

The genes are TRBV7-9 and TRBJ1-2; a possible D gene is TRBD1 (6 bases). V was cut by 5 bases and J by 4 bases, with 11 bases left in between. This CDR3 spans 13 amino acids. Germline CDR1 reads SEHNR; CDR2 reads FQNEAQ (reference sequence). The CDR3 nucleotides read TGTGCCAGCAGCCGACAGGCATTCTATGGCTACACCTTC. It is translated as CASSRQAFYGYTF.

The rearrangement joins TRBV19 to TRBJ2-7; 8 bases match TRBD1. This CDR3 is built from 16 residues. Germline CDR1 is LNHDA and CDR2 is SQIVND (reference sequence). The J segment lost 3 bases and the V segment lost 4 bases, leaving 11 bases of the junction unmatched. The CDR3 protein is CASSSGLTTGVYEQYF. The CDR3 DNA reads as TGTGCCAGTAGTAGTGGTCTGACGACAGGGGTCTACGAGCAGTACTTC.

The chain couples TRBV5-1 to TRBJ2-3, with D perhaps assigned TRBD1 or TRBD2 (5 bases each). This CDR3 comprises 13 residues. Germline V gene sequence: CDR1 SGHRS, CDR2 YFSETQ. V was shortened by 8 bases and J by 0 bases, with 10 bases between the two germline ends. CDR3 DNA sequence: TGCGCCAGTGGGACCGGTAGCACAGATACGCAGTATTTT. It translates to CASGTGSTDTQYF.

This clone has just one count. The CDR3 DNA reads as TGTGCCAGCAGCTTTATGACAGGGTGGAACACTGAAGCTTTCTTT. As protein: CASSFMTGWNTEAFF. The chain carries TRBV5-6 and TRBJ1-1, with 7 positions matching TRBD1. CDR1 is SGHDT, CDR2 YYEEEE, per germline. V shed 2 bases, J shed 1 base, and the junction held 5 bases outside the gene matches. The CDR3 is 15 amino acids.

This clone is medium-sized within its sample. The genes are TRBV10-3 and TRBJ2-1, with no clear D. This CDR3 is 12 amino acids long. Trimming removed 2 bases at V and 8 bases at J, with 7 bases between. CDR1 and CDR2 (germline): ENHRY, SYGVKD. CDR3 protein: CAISERTYEQFF. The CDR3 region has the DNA TGTGCCATCAGTGAGAGAACGTATGAGCAGTTCTTC.

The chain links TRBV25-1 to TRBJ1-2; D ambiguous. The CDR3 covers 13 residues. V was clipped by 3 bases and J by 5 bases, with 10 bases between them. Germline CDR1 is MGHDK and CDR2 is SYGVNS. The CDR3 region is CASSDSRLYGYTF. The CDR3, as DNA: TGTGCCAGCAGTGACAGTCGCCTGTATGGCTACACCTTC.